The present T cell receptor beta chain was sequenced within a study of shared clonotypes between healthy human individuals. Across the study: There were three CD4 naive, three CD4 memory, two CD8 naive and one CD8 memory plates per donor.

The germline gives CDR1 SGHVS, CDR2 FQNEAQ. V was shortened by 5 bases and J by 4 bases, with 9 bases between the two germline ends. This CDR3 has 13 amino acids. All the donors were Caucasian adults who lived in Nashville, Tennessee. Each replicate PCR on the sorted subsets used around 200 ng DNA (roughly 32,000 T cell genomes). The method was immunoSEQ multiplex PCR; TCRdb's version includes in-frame clones alone and lacks a portion of them. The sample includes 1,400,000 or so clones, approximately 98.5% of them seen just once. The genes are TRBV7-8 and TRBJ1-5; D not certain. This clonotype was sampled from a young man in good health. The sample comprised naive CD4+ T cells sorted from blood. Sample subset: CD45RA+ positively selected. CDR3 coding DNA: TGTGCCAGCAGCCCCTATATTAATCAGCCCCAGCATTTT. Translating it yields CASSPYINQPQHF.